Each of the 3 T cell receptor beta chains below was sequenced from the same sample in a study of T cells in Graves' hyperthyroidism and ophthalmopathy. Amplified TCR beta CDR3 regions derived from RNA transcripts. TCR CDR3 regions were first amplified by RT-PCR with HTBI primers. One entry per CDR3 protein results from TCRdb running MiXCR on the multiplex PCR reads. The sample records a few hundred thousand distinct CDR3 sequences, about 45% being singletons. The sample was peripheral blood or thyroid tissue (not recorded which). All receptors come from a woman under 30 with Graves' hyperthyroidism.

This clonotype was counted at least ten times. The rearrangement links TRBV7-2 to TRBJ1-3, with no clear D. The CDR3 is 14 amino acids. CDR1 is SGHTA and CDR2 is FQGNSA in the germline V gene. V was cut by 5 bases and J by 0 bases, with 8 bases left in between. The DNA of the CDR3 is TGTGCCAGCAGCGACAACGTCTCTGGAAACACCATATATTTT. This codes for CASSDNVSGNTIYF.

The chain employs TRBV20-1 and TRBJ2-3, with 7 bases fitting TRBD1. Germline V lookup: CDR1 DFQATT, CDR2 SNEGSKA (reference sequence). This CDR3 has 11 amino acids. Trimming at V came to 5 bases and at J to 9 bases, leaving 5 bases not matched to a gene. The CDR3 loop is CSAEDRATQYF. The CDR3 nucleotides are TGCAGTGCTGAAGACAGGGCGACGCAGTATTTT.

This clonotype was recorded many times. The V and J genes are TRBV29-1 and TRBJ1-2; maybe TRBD1 (6 bases). Per the germline V gene, CDR1 is SQVTM and CDR2 is ANQGSEA. V lost 4 bases and J 4 bases, leaving 13 bases between the germline ends. The CDR3 sequence is 13 residues long. Here the CDR3 reads CSVGRRGFYGYTF. In nucleotides, the CDR3 is TGCAGCGTTGGTAGGAGGGGGTTCTATGGCTACACCTTC. The full variable domain, with the rest looked up from reference TRBV29-1 and TRBJ1-2, is SAVISQKPSRDICQRGTSLTIQCQVDSQVTMMFWYRQQPGQSLTLIATANQGSEATYESGFVIDKFPISRPNLTFSTLTVSNMSPEDSSIYLCSVGRRGFYGYTFGSGTRLTVV.